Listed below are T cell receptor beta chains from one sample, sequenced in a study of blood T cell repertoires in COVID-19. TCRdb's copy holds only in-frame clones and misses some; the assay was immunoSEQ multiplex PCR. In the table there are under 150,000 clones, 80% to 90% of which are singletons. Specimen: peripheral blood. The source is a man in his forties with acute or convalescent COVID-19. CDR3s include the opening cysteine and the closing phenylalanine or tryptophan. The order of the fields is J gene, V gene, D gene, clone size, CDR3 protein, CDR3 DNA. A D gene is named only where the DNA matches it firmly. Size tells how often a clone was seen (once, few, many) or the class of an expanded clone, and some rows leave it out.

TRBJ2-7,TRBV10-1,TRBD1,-,CASSEDRDGSYEQYF,TGCGCCAGCAGTGAGGACAGGGATGGGTCCTACGAGCAGTACTTC
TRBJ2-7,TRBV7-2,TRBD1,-,CASSFDRGQAYEQYF,TGTGCCAGCAGCTTTGACAGGGGGCAGGCCTACGAGCAGTACTTC
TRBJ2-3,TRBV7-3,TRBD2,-,CASSSGLATDTQYF,TGTGCCAGCAGCTCGGGACTAGCGACAGATACGCAGTATTTT
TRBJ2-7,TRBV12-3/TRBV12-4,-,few,CASSLHSSYEQYF,TGTGCCAGCAGTTTGCACAGTTCCTACGAGCAGTACTTC
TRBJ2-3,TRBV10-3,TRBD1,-,CATAPQGASTDTQYF,TGTGCCACCGCACCACAGGGGGCCAGCACAGATACGCAGTATTTT
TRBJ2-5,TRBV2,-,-,CASKGGLSQETQYF,TGTGCCAGCAAAGGTGGGCTAAGCCAAGAGACCCAGTACTTC
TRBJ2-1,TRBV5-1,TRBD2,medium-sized,CASSPGLAGVMSVDREQFF,TGCGCCAGCAGCCCGGGACTAGCGGGGGTGATGTCCGTAGATCGCGAGCAGTTCTTC
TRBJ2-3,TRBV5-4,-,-,CASSSGTPTLDTQYF,TGTGCCAGCAGCTCCGGGACACCGACCTTAGATACGCAGTATTTT
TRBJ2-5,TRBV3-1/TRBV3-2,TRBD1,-,CASSQDGTGGWETQYF,TGTGCCAGCAGCCAAGATGGGACAGGGGGCTGGGAGACCCAGTACTTC
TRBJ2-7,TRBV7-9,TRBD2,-,CASSLVLAGVYEQYF,TGTGCCAGCAGCTTAGTTCTAGCGGGGGTCTACGAGCAGTACTTC
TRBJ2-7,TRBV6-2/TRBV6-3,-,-,CASSLEGRGEQYF,TGTGCCAGCAGCCTGGAGGGTCGGGGCGAGCAGTACTTC
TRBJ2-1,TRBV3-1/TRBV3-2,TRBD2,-,CASSAPGGHNEQFF,TGTGCCAGCAGCGCCCCGGGGGGGCACAATGAGCAGTTCTTC
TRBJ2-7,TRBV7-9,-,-,CASSFSDEQYF,TGTGCCAGCAGCTTCTCGGACGAGCAGTACTTC
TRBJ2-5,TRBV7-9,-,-,CASSDGISGLTQYF,TGTGCCAGCAGCGACGGTATTTCAGGGTTGACCCAGTACTTC
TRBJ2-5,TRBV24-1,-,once,CATSAGGRETQYF,TGTGCCACCAGTGCGGGGGGCCGGGAGACCCAGTACTTC
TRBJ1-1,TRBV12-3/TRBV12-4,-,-,CASSLVEEAFF,TGTGCCAGCAGTTTGGTAGAGGAAGCTTTCTTT
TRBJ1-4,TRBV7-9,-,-,CASSSLLDSSGEKLFF,TGTGCCAGCAGCTCCCTTCTTGATTCAAGCGGGGAAAAACTGTTTTTT
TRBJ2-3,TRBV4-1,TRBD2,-,CASSRLAGGTDTQYF,TGCGCCAGCAGCCGACTAGCGGGGGGCACAGATACGCAGTATTTT
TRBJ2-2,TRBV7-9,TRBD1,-,CASSPDRGTGELFF,TGTGCCAGCAGCCCGGACAGGGGCACCGGGGAGCTGTTTTTT
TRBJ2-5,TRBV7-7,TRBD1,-,CASSSVAGQGGQETQYF,TGTGCCAGCAGCTCGGTGGCTGGACAGGGAGGCCAAGAGACCCAGTACTTC
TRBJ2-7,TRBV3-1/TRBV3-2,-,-,CASSQRGQKGQYF,TGTGCCAGCAGCCAACGAGGACAGAAAGGACAGTACTTC
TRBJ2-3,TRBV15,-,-,CAAGGDADTQYF,TGTGCCGCCGGCGGGGACGCAGATACGCAGTATTTT
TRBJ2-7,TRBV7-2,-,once,CASSATGTTYEQYF,TGTGCCAGCAGCGCCACAGGGACTACCTACGAGCAGTACTTC
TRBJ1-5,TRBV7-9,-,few,CASSLGGADQPQHF,TGTGCCAGCAGCTTAGGGGGCGCGGATCAGCCCCAGCATTTT
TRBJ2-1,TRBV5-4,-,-,CASARVDHNEQFF,TGTGCCAGCGCGAGGGTGGACCACAATGAGCAGTTCTTC
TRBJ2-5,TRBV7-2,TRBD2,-,CASSLGLAGGRYQETQYF,TGTGCCAGCAGCTTGGGTCTAGCGGGGGGCCGGTACCAAGAGACCCAGTACTTC
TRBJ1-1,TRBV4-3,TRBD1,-,CASSRNRGTEAFF,TGCGCCAGCAGCCGGAACAGGGGCACTGAAGCTTTCTTT
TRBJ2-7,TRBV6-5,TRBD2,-,CASSLTTLGGYEQYF,TGTGCCAGCAGCCTCACGACTTTGGGGGGGTACGAGCAGTACTTC
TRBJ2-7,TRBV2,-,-,CASTLARAGYEQYF,TGTGCCAGCACTCTGGCCAGGGCGGGATACGAGCAGTACTTC
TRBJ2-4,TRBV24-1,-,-,CATRPGAAAMLAKNIQYF,TGTGCCACCAGGCCTGGGGCAGCCGCGATGTTAGCCAAAAACATTCAGTACTTC
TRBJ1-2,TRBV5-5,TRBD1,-,CASSFFPGQGGTHTF,TGTGCCAGCAGCTTCTTCCCGGGACAGGGCGGCACCCACACCTTC
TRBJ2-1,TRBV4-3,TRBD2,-,CASSQTSGGLYNEQFF,TGCGCCAGCAGCCAGACAAGCGGGGGCCTCTACAATGAGCAGTTCTTC
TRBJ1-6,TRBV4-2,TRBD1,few,CASSQDWRQGKMSPLHF,TGTGCCAGCAGCCAAGATTGGAGACAGGGCAAGATGTCACCCCTCCACTTT
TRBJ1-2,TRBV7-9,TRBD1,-,CASSSSGGDRALGYTF,TGTGCCAGCAGCTCATCGGGAGGGGACAGGGCGCTTGGCTACACCTTC
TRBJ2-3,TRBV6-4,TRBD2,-,CASRPSGSTDTQYF,TGTGCCAGCAGACCTAGCGGATCCACAGATACGCAGTATTTT
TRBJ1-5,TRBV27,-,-,CASSPLERSNQPQHF,TGTGCCAGCAGTCCGTTGGAGAGGAGCAATCAGCCCCAGCATTTT
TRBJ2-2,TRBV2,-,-,CASSVGRQNTGELFF,TGTGCCAGCAGTGTGGGGCGGCAGAACACCGGGGAGCTGTTTTTT
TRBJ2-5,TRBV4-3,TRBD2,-,CASSQDIAGSQETQYF,TGCGCCAGCAGCCAAGATATAGCGGGGAGCCAGGAGACCCAGTACTTC
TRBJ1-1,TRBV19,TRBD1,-,CASRGVLKWSGTGGDTEAFF,TGTGCCAGCCGTGGGGTACTCAAATGGTCCGGGACAGGGGGTGACACTGAAGCTTTCTTT
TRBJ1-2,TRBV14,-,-,CASSQGQTYGYTF,TGTGCCAGCAGCCAAGGACAGACATATGGCTACACCTTC
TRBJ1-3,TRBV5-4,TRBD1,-,CASSPNSGTGSGNTIYF,TGTGCCAGCAGCCCCAATTCCGGGACAGGCTCTGGAAACACCATATATTTT
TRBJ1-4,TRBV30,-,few,CASGRGGEKLFF,TGTGCCTCAGGACGAGGAGGTGAAAAACTGTTTTTT
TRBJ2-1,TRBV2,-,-,CASSATGAYNEQFF,TGTGCCAGCAGTGCGACAGGAGCCTACAATGAGCAGTTCTTC
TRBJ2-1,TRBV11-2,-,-,CASSFWGVSYNEQFF,TGTGCCAGCAGCTTTTGGGGAGTCTCCTACAATGAGCAGTTCTTC
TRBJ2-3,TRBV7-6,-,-,CASSSYGVPDTQYF,TGTGCCAGCAGCTCCTACGGGGTCCCAGATACGCAGTATTTT
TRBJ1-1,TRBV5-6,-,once,CASSWGQGPLNTEAFF,TGTGCCAGCAGCTGGGGGCAGGGGCCCCTGAACACTGAAGCTTTCTTT
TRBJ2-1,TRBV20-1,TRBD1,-,CAPGQNNEQFF,TGCGCGCCGGGACAGAACAATGAGCAGTTCTTC
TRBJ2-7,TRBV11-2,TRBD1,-,CASSSIRGLYEQYF,TGTGCCAGCAGCTCAATAAGGGGGCTCTACGAGCAGTACTTC
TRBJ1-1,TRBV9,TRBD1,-,CASSVRDRGYMNTEAFF,TGTGCCAGCAGCGTCCGGGACAGGGGATACATGAACACTGAAGCTTTCTTT
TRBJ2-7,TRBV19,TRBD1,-,CASSQDRIREQYF,TGTGCCAGTAGTCAGGACAGGATCCGCGAGCAGTACTTC
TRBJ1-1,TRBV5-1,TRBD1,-,CAGGQGDNTEAFF,TGCGCCGGCGGACAGGGGGATAACACTGAAGCTTTCTTT
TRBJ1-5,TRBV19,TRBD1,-,CASSGGGGENNQPQHF,TGTGCCAGTAGCGGCGGAGGGGGCGAGAACAATCAGCCCCAGCATTTT